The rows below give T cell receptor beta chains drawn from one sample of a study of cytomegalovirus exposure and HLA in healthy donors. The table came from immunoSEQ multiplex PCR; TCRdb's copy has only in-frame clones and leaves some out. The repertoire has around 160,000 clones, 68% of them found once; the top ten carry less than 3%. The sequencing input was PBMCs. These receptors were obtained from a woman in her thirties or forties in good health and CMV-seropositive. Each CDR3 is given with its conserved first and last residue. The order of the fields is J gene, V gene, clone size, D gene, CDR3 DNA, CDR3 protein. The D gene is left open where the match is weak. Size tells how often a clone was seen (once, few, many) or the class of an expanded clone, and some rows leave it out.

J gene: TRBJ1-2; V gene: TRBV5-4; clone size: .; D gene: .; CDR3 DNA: TGTGCCAGCAGCGTTCCCGCGGATGGCTACCCCTTC; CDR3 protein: CASSVPADGYPF
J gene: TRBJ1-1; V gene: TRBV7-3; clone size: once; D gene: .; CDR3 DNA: TGTGCCAGCAGCCGGGATACGAACACTGAAGCTTTCTTT; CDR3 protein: CASSRDTNTEAFF
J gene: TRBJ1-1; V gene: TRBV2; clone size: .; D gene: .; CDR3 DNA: TGTGCCAGCAGTGTACAGGGCCCTGAAGCTTTCTTT; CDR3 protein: CASSVQGPEAFF
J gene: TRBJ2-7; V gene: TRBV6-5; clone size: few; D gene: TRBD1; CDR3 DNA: TGTGCCAGCAGTCCAGGGGGTTCGGACGAGCAGTACTTC; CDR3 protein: CASSPGGSDEQYF
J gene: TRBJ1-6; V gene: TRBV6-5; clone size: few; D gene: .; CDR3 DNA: TGTGCCAGCAGTTACTCTAGGACAGAGAATTCACCCCTCCACTTT; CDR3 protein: CASSYSRTENSPLHF
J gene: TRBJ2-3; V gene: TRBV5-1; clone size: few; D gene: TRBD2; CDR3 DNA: TGCGCCAGCAGCGCCGGACTAGCGGGGGAAACAGATACGCAGTATTTT; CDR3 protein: CASSAGLAGETDTQYF
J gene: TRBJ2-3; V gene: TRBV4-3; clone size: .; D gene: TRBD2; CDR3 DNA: TGCGCCAGCAGCCAAGAGCTAGCGGGGGGGCCGAGGGGAGATACGCAGTATTTT; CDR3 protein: CASSQELAGGPRGDTQYF
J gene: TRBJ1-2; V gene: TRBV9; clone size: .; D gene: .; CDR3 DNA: TGTGCCAGCAGCCCAAACAGGGTTGGCTATGGCTACACCTTC; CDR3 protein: CASSPNRVGYGYTF
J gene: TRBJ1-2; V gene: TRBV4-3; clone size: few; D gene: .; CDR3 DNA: TGCGCCAGCAGCCAAGATGGGACACAATATGGCTACCCCTTC; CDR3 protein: CASSQDGTQYGYPF
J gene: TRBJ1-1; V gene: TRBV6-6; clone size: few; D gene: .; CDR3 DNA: TGTGCCGCTAATCGCGGGGTAAGCACTGAAGCTTTCTTT; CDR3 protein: CAANRGVSTEAFF
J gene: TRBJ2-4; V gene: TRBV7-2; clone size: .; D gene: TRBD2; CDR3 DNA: TGTGCCAGCGCACCGGCCCCTCCGAGCGGGAGCTGGGCCAAAAACATTCAGTACTTC; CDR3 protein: CASAPAPPSGSWAKNIQYF
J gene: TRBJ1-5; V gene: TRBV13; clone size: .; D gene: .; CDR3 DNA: TGTGCCAGCAGCTCCAGGGGCAGGGAGCCCCAGCATTTT; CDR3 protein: CASSSRGREPQHF
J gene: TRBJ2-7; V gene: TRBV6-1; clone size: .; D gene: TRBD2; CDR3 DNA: TGTGCCAGCACCGTAGCGGGAGGCTCCTACGAGCAGTACTTC; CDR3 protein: CASTVAGGSYEQYF
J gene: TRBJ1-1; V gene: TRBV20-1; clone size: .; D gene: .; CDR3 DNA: TGCAGTGCTGTAGATACTGAAGCTTTCTTT; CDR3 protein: CSAVDTEAFF
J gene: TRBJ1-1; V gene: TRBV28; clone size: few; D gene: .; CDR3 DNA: TGTGCCAGCAGGGCACGTACTGAAGCTTTCTTT; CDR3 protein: CASRARTEAFF
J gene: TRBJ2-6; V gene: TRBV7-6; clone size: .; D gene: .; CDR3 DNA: TGTGCCAGCAGCTTAGGGGGGCTTGGGGCCAACGTCCTGACTTTC; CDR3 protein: CASSLGGLGANVLTF
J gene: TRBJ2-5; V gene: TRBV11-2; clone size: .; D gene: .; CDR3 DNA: TGTGCCAGCAGCTTAGCTAATGCCGGTACGGGTGAGACCCAGTACTTC; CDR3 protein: CASSLANAGTGETQYF
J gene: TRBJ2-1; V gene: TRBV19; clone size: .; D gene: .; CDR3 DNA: TGTGCCAGTCTCGACTCTCCTAGCTCCTACAATGAGCAGTTCTTC; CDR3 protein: CASLDSPSSYNEQFF
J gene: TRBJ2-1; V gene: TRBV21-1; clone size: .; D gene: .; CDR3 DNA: TGTGCCAGCAGCAAGCGTGGTCGAGGTGAGCAGTTCTTC; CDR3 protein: CASSKRGRGEQFF
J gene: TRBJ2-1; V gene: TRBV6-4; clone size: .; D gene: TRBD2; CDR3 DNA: TGTGCCAGCAGTGCCGGGGCTAGCGGGGGGCAGAATGAGCAGTTCTTC; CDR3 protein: CASSAGASGGQNEQFF
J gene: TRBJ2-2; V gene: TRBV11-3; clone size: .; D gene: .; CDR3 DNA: TGTGCCAGCAGCTTAGATCAAGGGGTGGACACCGGGGAGCTGTTTTTT; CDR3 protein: CASSLDQGVDTGELFF
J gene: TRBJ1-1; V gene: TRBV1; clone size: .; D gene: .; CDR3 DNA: TGCACCAGCAGCCCCAATTCCCCCAAGGCGCGGGACACTGAAGCTTTCTTT; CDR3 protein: CTSSPNSPKARDTEAFF
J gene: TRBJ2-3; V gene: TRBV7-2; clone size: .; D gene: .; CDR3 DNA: TGTGCCAGCAGCTTCTTCACAGATACGCAGTATTTT; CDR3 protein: CASSFFTDTQYF
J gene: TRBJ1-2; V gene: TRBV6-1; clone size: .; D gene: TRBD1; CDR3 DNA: TGTGCCAGCAAACCGGGACAGGGTTTCTATGGCTACACCTTC; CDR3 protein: CASKPGQGFYGYTF
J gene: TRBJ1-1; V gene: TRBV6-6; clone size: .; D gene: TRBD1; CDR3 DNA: TGTGCCAGCTTTGACAGGGGATGGTCGGACACTGAAGCTTTCTTT; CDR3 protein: CASFDRGWSDTEAFF
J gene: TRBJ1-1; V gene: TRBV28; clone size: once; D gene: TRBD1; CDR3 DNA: TGTGCCAGCAGTTTCTTCGCCGGGACAGGGGGCCCCGCTGAAGCTTTCTTT; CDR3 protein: CASSFFAGTGGPAEAFF
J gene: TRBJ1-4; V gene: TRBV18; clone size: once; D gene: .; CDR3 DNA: TGTGCCAGCTCACGTGAGGGTTCCTTTGCAACTAATGAAAAACTGTTTTTT; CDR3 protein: CASSREGSFATNEKLFF
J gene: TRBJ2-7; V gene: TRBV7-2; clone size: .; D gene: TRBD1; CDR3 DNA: TGTGCCAGCAGCTTTGCAGGGGGTAGCTCCTACGAGCAGTACTTC; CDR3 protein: CASSFAGGSSYEQYF
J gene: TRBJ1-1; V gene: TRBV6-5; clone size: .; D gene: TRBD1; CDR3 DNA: TGTGCCAGCAGTTACCAACCCTCAGGGGGCACTGAAGCTTTCTTT; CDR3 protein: CASSYQPSGGTEAFF
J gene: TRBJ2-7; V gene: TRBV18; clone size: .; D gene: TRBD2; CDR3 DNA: TGTGCCAGCTCACCATCTAGCGGGTCCCACGAGCAGTACTTC; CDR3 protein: CASSPSSGSHEQYF
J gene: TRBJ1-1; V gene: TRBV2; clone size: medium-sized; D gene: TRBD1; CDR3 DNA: TGTGCCATCGGGACAGGGAACACTGAAGCTTTCTTT; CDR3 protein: CAIGTGNTEAFF
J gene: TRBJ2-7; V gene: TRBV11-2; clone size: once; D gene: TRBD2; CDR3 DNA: TGTGCCAGCAGCTTAGCGGGGGGGCGAGGCGAGCAGTACTTC; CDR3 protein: CASSLAGGRGEQYF
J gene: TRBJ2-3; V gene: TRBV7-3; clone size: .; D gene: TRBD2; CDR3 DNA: TGTGCCAGCAGCTTAACTTCGGCGGGGGTAGCACAGTATTTT; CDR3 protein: CASSLTSAGVAQYF
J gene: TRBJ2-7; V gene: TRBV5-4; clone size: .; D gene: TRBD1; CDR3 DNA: TGTGCCAGCAGCCCGGGACAGGGTGTCTCCTACGAGCAGTACTTC; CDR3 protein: CASSPGQGVSYEQYF
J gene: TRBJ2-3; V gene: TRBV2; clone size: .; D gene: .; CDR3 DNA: TGTGCCAGCAGTGAAGCGTCTCTAGCAGGCGATACGCAGTATTTT; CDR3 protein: CASSEASLAGDTQYF
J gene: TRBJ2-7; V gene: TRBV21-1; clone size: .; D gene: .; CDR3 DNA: TGTGCCAGCAGCAAAGGTACAGGGTGTGAGCAGTACTTC; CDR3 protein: CASSKGTGCEQYF
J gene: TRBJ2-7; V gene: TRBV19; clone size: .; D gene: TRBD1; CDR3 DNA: TGTGCCAGTAGTACCCTGGACAGGATCCACGAGCAGTACTTC; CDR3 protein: CASSTLDRIHEQYF